The 24 T cell receptor beta chains given below trace back to one sample, sequenced in a study of T cells after yellow fever vaccination. TCRdb re-called the 5' RACE reads with MiXCR, one entry per CDR3 protein. The sample holds some 260,000 distinct CDR3 sequences; around 5.3% are singletons and the top ten take 2.5% to 4%. This sample comprised CD4+ T cells sorted from PBMCs, obtained on the day of the yellow fever booster vaccination. The receptors derive from a man between 18 and 35 years old who received the YFV17D yellow fever vaccine.

Many counts were recorded for this clonotype. This sequence joins TRBV5-1 and TRBJ2-6; no clear D. V lost 9 bases, J lost 0 bases, and 10 bases lay in between. CDR1 SGHRS and CDR2 YFSETQ come from the germline V gene. CDR3 length equals 14 residues. The CDR3 here is CAIRDTSGANVLTF. In nucleotides, the CDR3 is TGCGCCATCAGAGACACCTCTGGGGCCAACGTCCTGACTTTC.

This clonotype appeared many times. The V gene is TRBV28, the J gene TRBJ1-3, with unresolved D. Germline-derived CDR1 and CDR2 are MDHEN and SYDVKM. The CDR3 covers 11 residues. V was cut by 4 bases and J by 2 bases, with 0 bases left in between. CDR3 protein: CASSSGNTIYF. The CDR3 nucleotides are TGTGCCAGCAGTTCTGGAAACACCATATATTTT.

The V gene is TRBV18, the J gene TRBJ2-5; weak D call: TRBD1 (5 bases). V lost 4 bases, J lost 12 bases, and 12 bases lay in between. CDR3 length equals 11 residues. Germline CDR1 reads KGHSH; CDR2 reads LQKENI. As DNA, the CDR3 is TGTGCCAGCTCACAACAGGATGGCAAGTACTTC. Protein: CASSQQDGKYF.

At least ten counts were recorded for this clonotype. The V call is TRBV12-3 or TRBV12-4, the J call TRBJ2-5, with TRBD1 identical over 8 bases. This CDR3 spans 16 amino acids. V trimming: 3 bases; J trimming: 5 bases; junction bases outside the gene matches: 11. The CDR3 bases are TGTGCCAGCAGTTTTTCCTACGAGACAGGGGCGGAGACCCAGTACTTC. It specifies CASSFSYETGAETQYF.

The chain employs TRBV19 and TRBJ2-7; D perhaps matches TRBD2 (5 bases). The germline CDR1 and CDR2 sequences are LNHDA and SQIVND (reference sequence). V lost 3 bases to trimming and J lost 0 bases, with 9 bases between them. The CDR3 extends over 14 amino acids. The CDR3 DNA sequence: TGTGCCAGTAGTATCAACGGGGACTCCTACGAGCAGTACTTC. Its translation is CASSINGDSYEQYF.

This clonotype was counted ten times or more. The J gene is TRBJ2-3, the V gene TRBV9; the D is unclear. The CDR3 totals 13 residues. Germline lookup yields CDR1 SGDLS and CDR2 YYNGEE. The V and J ends lost 0 bases and 10 bases respectively, with 12 bases between them. The CDR3 spells CASSVGVGFAQYF. The CDR3 bases are TGTGCCAGCAGCGTAGGAGTAGGGTTTGCGCAGTATTTT.

This clonotype was observed many times. Here the CDR3 DNA reads TGCGCCAGCAGCCAGGGGACTAGCGGGGGTCGGGAGACCCAGTACTTC. Amino acids: CASSQGTSGGRETQYF. The chain has TRBV4-1 and TRBJ2-5; 14 nucleotides agree with TRBD2. The germline V gene encodes CDR1 MGHRA and CDR2 YSYEKL. V shed 3 bases and J 5 bases; nucleotides not matched to a gene: 5. This CDR3 region has 16 residues.

This clonotype was detected a few times. The chain carries TRBV29-1 and TRBJ2-1; TRBD1 aligns across 7 bases. Looked up from germline, CDR1 is SQVTM and CDR2 is ANQGSEA. V lost 4 bases, J lost 4 bases, and 7 bases stayed unmatched. The CDR3 consists of 14 residues. CDR3 sequence: CSVVTGFVYNEQFF. The CDR3 DNA is TGCAGCGTTGTGACAGGGTTTGTTTACAATGAGCAGTTCTTC.

This clonotype was recorded at least ten times. The chain carries TRBV18 and TRBJ2-7; the D is unclear. CDR1 and CDR2 from the germline V gene are KGHSH and LQKENI. Trimming removed 4 bases at V and 7 bases at J, with 14 bases between. This CDR3 is built from 13 residues. The CDR3 loop is CASSLLTPGEQYF. The CDR3 DNA reads as TGTGCCAGCTCACTCCTAACACCCGGTGAGCAGTACTTC.

The table lists this clonotype with a few counts. J is TRBJ2-5 and V is TRBV5-4, with D maybe TRBD2 (7 bases). The CDR3 is 15 amino acids. Germline V gene data show CDR1 as SGHNT and CDR2 as YYREEE (reference sequence). Trimming removed 1 base from V and 5 bases from J, with 15 bases in between. The CDR3 region has the DNA TGTGCCAGCAGCTTGCGGGCTAGCGGACAGGAGACCCAGTACTTC. As protein: CASSLRASGQETQYF. Drawing the rest from reference TRBV5-4 and TRBJ2-5, the complete variable domain is ETGVTQSPTHLIKTRGQQVTLRCSSQSGHNTVSWYQQALGQGPQFIFQYYREEENGRGNFPPRFSGLQFPNYSSELNVNALELDDSALYLCASSLRASGQETQYFGPGTRLLVL.

This clonotype was detected many times. The gene calls are TRBV5-1 and TRBJ1-6; D gene uncertain. This CDR3 contains 13 residues. The germline V gene has CDR1 SGHRS and CDR2 YFSETQ. The germline V and J ends were trimmed by 0 bases and 7 bases, with 5 bases remaining between them. The CDR3 sequence is CASSLAPNSPLHF. CDR3 sequence (DNA): TGCGCCAGCAGCTTGGCTCCGAATTCACCCCTCCACTTT.

This rearrangement joins TRBV5-4 to TRBJ2-2, with D tentatively TRBD1 (6 bases). The CDR3 contains 14 residues. Between the trimmed V and J ends, which lost 2 bases and 4 bases, there was a span of 9 bases. The germline V gene has CDR1 SGHNT and CDR2 YYREEE (reference sequence). The CDR3 sequence is CASSLGTRTGELFF. CDR3 nucleotides: TGTGCCAGCAGCTTAGGGACACGCACCGGGGAGCTGTTTTTT.

The genes are TRBV3-1 and TRBJ2-3, with D possibly matching TRBD2 (7 bases). There are 16 residues in the CDR3. Germline V gives CDR1 LGHDT, CDR2 YNNKEL (reference sequence). Trimming shortened V by 3 bases and J by 3 bases, and 16 bases separated the two germline ends. The CDR3 nucleotides are TGTGCCAGCAGCCAGCTACAGGGAGGGGCGACAGATACGCAGTATTTT. As protein: CASSQLQGGATDTQYF.

This clonotype was found many times. The chain recombines TRBV12-3 or TRBV12-4 with TRBJ2-7, with a tentative D call TRBD1 (5 bases). This CDR3 is built from 14 residues. V lost 3 bases, J lost 0 bases, and 9 bases lay in between. The CDR3 sequence is CASSFWGRSYEQYF. CDR3 bases: TGTGCCAGCAGTTTTTGGGGCCGCTCCTACGAGCAGTACTTC.

This clonotype was recorded at least ten times. J is TRBJ1-2 and V is TRBV7-2, with D perhaps TRBD1 (6 bases). The CDR3 loop spans 14 amino acids. Trimming removed 5 bases from V and 2 bases from J, with 12 bases in between. CDR1 and CDR2 (germline): SGHTA, FQGNSA. The CDR3 coding sequence is TGTGCCAGCAGCCGGACAGTGGGGAACTATGGCTACACCTTC. This translates into CASSRTVGNYGYTF.

This clonotype was detected only a few times. The chain carries TRBV12-3 or TRBV12-4 and TRBJ2-2; D may correspond to TRBD1 or TRBD2 (5 bases each). V dropped 3 bases and J dropped 4 bases, with 12 bases sitting between them. The CDR3 runs 15 residues. This CDR3 reads CASSLGDVSTGELFF. In DNA form, the CDR3 reads TGTGCCAGCAGTTTGGGGGACGTAAGCACCGGGGAGCTGTTTTTT.

This clonotype was found a few times. The rearrangement uses TRBV10-3 and TRBJ2-2; a weak D match, TRBD2 (6 bases). Per the germline V gene, CDR1 is ENHRY and CDR2 is SYGVKD. The CDR3 runs to 16 residues. The V and J ends lost 1 base and 4 bases respectively, with 13 bases between them. For the CDR3, the DNA is TGTGCCATCAGTGAGTTGGCGGGGCAGGGCACCGGGGAGCTGTTTTTT. It codes for CAISELAGQGTGELFF.

This clonotype has a handful of counts. V is TRBV5-1 and J is TRBJ1-5; D perhaps matches TRBD1 (5 bases). Deletions cut 4 bases from V and 3 bases from J, with 20 bases between. Per the germline V gene, CDR1 is SGHRS and CDR2 is YFSETQ. This CDR3 region has 17 residues. This CDR3 is CASSRDGGRGDNQPQHF. The CDR3 nucleotides are TGCGCCAGCAGCCGAGACGGGGGAAGAGGGGACAATCAGCCCCAGCATTTT.

This clonotype has at least ten counts. The chain recombines TRBV9 with TRBJ2-5; D is possibly TRBD1 (5 bases). V lost 1 base and J lost 9, with 19 bases in between. Germline assignment: CDR1 SGDLS and CDR2 YYNGEE. The CDR3 length is 15 residues. The CDR3 spells CASSVNPTVGVAQYF. In nucleotides, the CDR3 is TGTGCCAGCAGCGTAAACCCGACAGTCGGAGTTGCCCAGTACTTC. Full variable domain (missing parts from reference TRBV9 and TRBJ2-5): DSGVTQTPKHLITATGQRVTLRCSPRSGDLSVYWYQQSLDQGLQFLIQYYNGEERAKGNILERFSAQQFPDLHSELNLSSLELGDSALYFCASSVNPTVGVAQYFGPGTRLLVL.

The rearrangement joins TRBV6-2 or TRBV6-3 to TRBJ2-1; D call uncertain. The length of the CDR3 is 12 residues. Trimming pared 2 bases from V and 11 bases from J, leaving 10 bases between. From germline, CDR1 is MNHEY and CDR2 SVGEGT. This CDR3 is CASSYPLRQQFF. CDR3 sequence (DNA): TGTGCCAGCAGTTACCCCCTACGTCAGCAGTTCTTC.

This clonotype has a count of ten or more. The J gene is TRBJ1-1, the V gene TRBV4-2; tentative D call: TRBD1 (5 bases). The CDR3 spans 13 residues. From germline, CDR1 is LGHNA and CDR2 YNFKEQ. Trimming pared 1 base from V and 5 bases from J, leaving 8 bases between. The CDR3 loop is CASSQAGRTEAFF. The CDR3 nucleotides are TGTGCCAGCAGCCAAGCGGGGCGAACTGAAGCTTTCTTT.

This chain joins TRBV24-1 and TRBJ2-1; D not resolved. This CDR3 has 14 residues. The V gene's germline CDR1 is KGHDR and CDR2 SFDVKD. V was shortened by 5 bases and J by 4 bases, with 11 bases between the two germline ends. For the CDR3, the DNA is TGTGCCACCAGTGGACGAGTCCCGTACAATGAGCAGTTCTTC. Amino acid sequence: CATSGRVPYNEQFF.

This clonotype occurred a few times. The rearrangement joins TRBV27 to TRBJ2-6; unclear D gene. The germline V gene has CDR1 MNHEY and CDR2 SMNVEV (reference sequence). Trimming removed 2 bases at V and 0 bases at J, with 8 bases between. The CDR3 runs to 16 residues. CDR3 nucleotides: TGTGCCAGCAGTTTAGAAGGACGCTCTGGGGCCAACGTCCTGACTTTC. Its protein is CASSLEGRSGANVLTF.

The chain couples TRBV9 to TRBJ1-1, with TRBD1 matching 7 bases. The CDR3 runs 17 residues. V trimming: 3 bases; J trimming: 0 bases; junction bases outside the gene matches: 11. Germline CDR1 reads SGDLS; CDR2 reads YYNGEE. CDR3: CASSARSGGQLNTEAFF. The CDR3 DNA is TGTGCCAGCAGCGCTCGTAGCGGGGGACAGTTGAACACTGAAGCTTTCTTT.